This T cell receptor (beta chain) stems from a study of OX40 agonist ivuxolimab in advanced cancers. Assay: immunoSEQ multiplex PCR; the TCRdb copy retains only in-frame clones and omits some. This table holds roughly 72,000 clones, roughly nine tenths found once. Sequenced here: CD4+ or CD8+ T cells sorted from blood, sampled in a trial of the OX40 agonist ivuxolimab. This clonotype was obtained from an adult with an advanced solid tumor such as melanoma, head and neck, liver or kidney cancer.

CDR3 DNA: TGCAGTGCTAGAGGGGGAGGTCAGCATTTT. Residues: CSARGGGQHF. The chain couples TRBV20-1 to TRBJ1-5; D unresolved. Trimming took 1 base from V and 13 from J, leaving 8 bases between them. The CDR3 runs 10 residues. CDR1 DFQATT and CDR2 SNEGSKA come from the germline V gene (reference sequence).